These 21 T cell receptor beta chains came from one sample sequenced in a study of blood T cell repertoires in COVID-19 (TCRdb year 2020). Preparation of the library involved the immunoSEQ multiplex PCR assay. This immuneACCESS table, as held by TCRdb, lists in-frame sequences with V and J called but not all clones. Of the missing ones, under half trace to an unresolved V gene in checked studies; the others have no known cause. This sample holds 200,000 to 300,000 clones; roughly 80% were observed only once. The ten largest clones capture roughly 7.9% of the sample. Sequenced: peripheral blood. The receptors derive from a woman older than 75 with acute or convalescent COVID-19.

The chain recombines TRBV10-3 with TRBJ2-5; 7 nucleotides match TRBD1. The CDR3 is made up of 13 amino acids. The trim removed 6 bases at V and 9 bases at J, leaving 10 bases unmatched. Germline V lookup: CDR1 ENHRY, CDR2 SYGVKD. The CDR3 DNA reads TGTGCCATCAGCGAAACAGGGGCCGGGGCCCAGTACTTC. Translating gives CAISETGAGAQYF.

The V call is TRBV18, the J call TRBJ1-4; 7 nucleotides align to TRBD1. Germline V lookup: CDR1 KGHSH, CDR2 LQKENI. V lost 3 bases, J lost 4 bases, and 14 bases stayed unmatched. The CDR3 is made up of 18 amino acids. The DNA of the CDR3 is TGTGCCAGCTCACCTCGCGCACCGGGACAGACTAGTAATGAAAAACTGTTTTTT. It yields the protein CASSPRAPGQTSNEKLFF.

The chain carries TRBV4-1 and TRBJ2-7; tentative D call: TRBD2 (7 bases). In germline, CDR1 is MGHRA, CDR2 YSYEKL. Trimming stripped 1 base from V and 7 bases from J, with 23 bases between. The CDR3 is made up of 17 amino acids. CDR3 nucleotides: TGCGCCAGCAGCCAAGTGGGACCCCTCGGGGGGCGGGGAGAGCAGTACTTC. Protein sequence: CASSQVGPLGGRGEQYF.

This clone turned up a few times. The rearrangement joins TRBV27 to TRBJ2-5, with D tentatively TRBD1 (6 bases). The CDR3 runs to 13 residues. Trimming took 6 bases from V and 5 from J, leaving 13 bases between them. Germline assignment: CDR1 MNHEY and CDR2 SMNVEV (reference sequence). The CDR3 sequence: CASRRGSWETQYF. The DNA for the CDR3 is TGTGCCAGCAGGAGGGGGAGCTGGGAGACCCAGTACTTC.

The J gene is TRBJ1-1, the V gene TRBV7-3; D gene uncertain. The germline V gene encodes CDR1 SGHTA and CDR2 FQGTGA. CDR3 length equals 14 residues. The V end was cut by 5 bases, the J end by 4 bases, with 14 bases between. The CDR3 region is CASSASGVRTEAFF. For the CDR3, the DNA is TGTGCCAGCAGCGCCTCCGGGGTACGCACTGAAGCTTTCTTT.

J is TRBJ2-3 and V is TRBV5-4; the match to TRBD1 covers 8 bases. Trimming removed 7 bases from V and 3 bases from J; junction bases left unmatched: 13. Germline assignment: CDR1 SGHNT and CDR2 YYREEE (reference sequence). The CDR3 sequence is 16 residues long. In DNA, the CDR3 is TGTGCCAGCCACCAGGCAGGACAGGGTGGGACAGATACGCAGTATTTT. Its protein is CASHQAGQGGTDTQYF.

The chain employs TRBV5-3 and TRBJ1-6, with D uncertain. TRBV5-3 belongs to the ORF category, with a function that is uncertain. There are 15 residues in the CDR3. V shed 7 bases and J shed 7 bases, with 18 bases lying between them. The CDR3 protein is CARVCVRIENSPLHF. The CDR3, as DNA: TGTGCCAGAGTTTGTGTGCGTATCGAGAATTCACCCCTCCACTTT.

This chain uses TRBV5-1 with TRBJ2-2; 12 nucleotides match TRBD2. CDR3 length: 16 residues. V lost 4 bases, J lost 4 bases, and 5 bases stayed unmatched. Germline lookup yields CDR1 SGHRS and CDR2 YFSETQ. CDR3 nucleotide sequence: TGCGCCAGCAGCCCTTTGGGACTAGCGGGCACCGGGGAGCTGTTTTTT. It specifies CASSPLGLAGTGELFF.

V and J are TRBV5-5 and TRBJ2-7; 7 bases are a match to TRBD1. The J segment lost 7 bases and the V segment lost 1 base, leaving 8 bases of the junction unmatched. This CDR3 has 14 amino acids. Germline V lookup: CDR1 SGHKS, CDR2 YYEKEE (reference sequence). CDR3 sequence reads: CASSLRQGVEEQYF. CDR3 nucleotides: TGTGCCAGCAGCTTGAGGCAGGGGGTCGAGGAGCAGTACTTC.

The chain uses TRBV3-1 (or the pseudogene TRBV3-2) and TRBJ1-1, with 7 bases matching TRBD1. J was trimmed by 4 bases and V by 4 bases; bases with no gene match: 3. This CDR3 has 13 amino acids. Germline values: CDR1 LGHDT, CDR2 YNNKEL (reference sequence). The CDR3 coding sequence is TGTGCCAGCAGCCGTCGGACAGGCACTGAAGCTTTCTTT. Encoded protein: CASSRRTGTEAFF.

The rearrangement links TRBV6-1 to TRBJ2-5; possibly TRBD2 for D (5 bases). Germline CDR1 reads MNHNS; CDR2 reads SASEGT. Trimming cost V 2 bases and J 2 bases, with 9 bases left between them. The CDR3 runs 14 residues. The CDR3 protein is CASSETQRQETQYF. The DNA for the CDR3 is TGTGCCAGCAGTGAAACCCAGCGGCAAGAGACCCAGTACTTC.

The chain recombines TRBV7-2 with TRBJ2-2, with D possibly matching TRBD2 (6 bases). Germline assignment: CDR1 SGHTA and CDR2 FQGNSA. CDR3 length: 16 amino acids. Trimming took off 5 bases at V and 0 bases at J, with 13 bases between the two ends. In DNA form, the CDR3 reads TGTGCCAGCAGCGCCAATGGGGGGTCGAACACCGGGGAGCTGTTTTTT. It specifies CASSANGGSNTGELFF.

The chain couples TRBV7-9 to TRBJ1-1, with D possibly matching TRBD1 (6 bases). The CDR3 totals 13 residues. V gave up 3 bases and J gave up 5 bases, with 10 bases separating them. Looked up from germline, CDR1 is SEHNR and CDR2 is FQNEAQ (reference sequence). The CDR3 nucleotides read TGTGCCAGCAGCTTTAACAGGGTTACTGAAGCTTTCTTT. Translated: CASSFNRVTEAFF.

This clone was detected once. J is TRBJ2-7 and V is TRBV4-1; D not resolved. Germline values: CDR1 MGHRA, CDR2 YSYEKL. The CDR3 extends over 14 amino acids. Trimming removed 3 bases from V and 4 bases from J, with 13 bases in between. The CDR3 region is CASSQSPTFYEQYF. As DNA, the CDR3 is TGCGCCAGCAGCCAGTCCCCAACTTTTTACGAGCAGTACTTC.

This sequence joins TRBV28 and TRBJ2-1; TRBD2 is a possible D gene (5 bases). From germline, CDR1 is MDHEN and CDR2 SYDVKM. V lost 2 bases to trimming and J lost 6 bases, with 11 bases between them. The CDR3 totals 14 residues. CDR3: CASSLEAGINEQFF. In DNA form, the CDR3 reads TGTGCCAGCAGTTTAGAGGCGGGCATCAATGAGCAGTTCTTC.

The chain carries TRBV10-3 and TRBJ1-3; TRBD1 aligns across 7 bases. V was pared by 8 bases and J by 4 bases, with 2 bases of the junction left unmatched. This CDR3 comprises 12 residues. The germline V gene has CDR1 ENHRY and CDR2 SYGVKD. CDR3 nucleotides: TGTGCCATCGCAGGGGGAGGAAACACCATATATTTT. Translation: CAIAGGGNTIYF.

The chain carries TRBV19 and TRBJ2-3, with unresolved D. Germline CDR1 reads LNHDA; CDR2 reads SQIVND (reference sequence). The CDR3 consists of 15 residues. Trimming cost V 3 bases and J 2 bases, with 12 bases left between them. The CDR3 region has the DNA TGTGCCAGTAGTATCCGGGTAGATTTCACAGATACGCAGTATTTT. This translates into CASSIRVDFTDTQYF.

The rearrangement joins TRBV5-1 to TRBJ2-5, with TRBD2 identical over 11 bases. The germline V gene encodes CDR1 SGHRS and CDR2 YFSETQ. J gave up 7 bases and V 0 bases, and 2 bases lay outside the gene matches. This CDR3 has 14 amino acids. DNA for the CDR3: TGCGCCAGCAGCTTGGAAACTAGCGGGGGGACCCAGTACTTC. Protein sequence: CASSLETSGGTQYF.

This clone showed up just a few times. This CDR3 is also generated by other DNA sequences in the sample. The chain is built from TRBV12-3 or TRBV12-4 and TRBJ1-2; tentative D call: TRBD1 (5 bases). V lost 2 bases and J lost 4, with 5 bases in between. This CDR3 region has 12 residues. CDR3 residues: CASSLQGYGYTF. The CDR3 DNA is TGTGCCAGCAGTTTACAGGGCTATGGCTACACCTTC.

The chain employs TRBV11-2 and TRBJ1-1; TRBD1 aligns across 8 bases. With V trimmed by 6 bases and J by 3 bases, 6 bases remained unmatched. The CDR3 loop spans 14 amino acids. Germline assignment: CDR1 SGHAT and CDR2 FQNNGV. The CDR3 DNA follows: TGTGCCAGCAGGAAAACAGGGGGGGACACTGAAGCTTTCTTT. Translating it yields CASRKTGGDTEAFF.

This clone showed up just once. The chain employs TRBV5-8 and TRBJ1-2; 8 bases fit TRBD1. The V gene's germline CDR1 is SGHTS and CDR2 YDEGEE. V was pared by 0 bases and J by 5 bases, with 9 bases of the junction left unmatched. The CDR3 is 16 amino acids. In DNA form, the CDR3 reads TGTGCCAGCAGCTTGGGGACAGGGACCCCCATATATGGCTACACCTTC. It encodes CASSLGTGTPIYGYTF. Combining the CDR3 with reference TRBV5-8 and TRBJ1-2 gives the whole variable domain EAGVTQSPTHLIKTRGQQATLRCSPISGHTSVYWYQQALGLGLQFLLWYDEGEERNRGNFPPRFSGRQFPNYSSELNVNALELEDSALYLCASSLGTGTPIYGYTFGSGTRLTVV.